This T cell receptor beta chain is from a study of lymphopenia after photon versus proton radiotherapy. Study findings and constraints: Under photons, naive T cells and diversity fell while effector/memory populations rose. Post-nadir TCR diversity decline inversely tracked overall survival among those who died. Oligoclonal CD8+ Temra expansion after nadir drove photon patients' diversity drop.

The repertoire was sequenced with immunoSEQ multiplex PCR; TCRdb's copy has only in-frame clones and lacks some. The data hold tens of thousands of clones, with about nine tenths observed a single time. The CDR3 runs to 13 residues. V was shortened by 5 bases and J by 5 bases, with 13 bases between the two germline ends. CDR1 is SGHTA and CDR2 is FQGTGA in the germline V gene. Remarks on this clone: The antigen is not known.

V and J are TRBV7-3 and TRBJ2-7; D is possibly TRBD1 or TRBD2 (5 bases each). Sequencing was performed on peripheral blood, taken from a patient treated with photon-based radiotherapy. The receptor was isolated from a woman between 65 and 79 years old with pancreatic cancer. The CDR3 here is CASSPGLANEQYF. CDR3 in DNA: TGTGCCAGCAGCCCAGGGTTAGCGAACGAGCAGTACTTC. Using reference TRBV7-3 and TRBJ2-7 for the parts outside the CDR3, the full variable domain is GAGVSQTPSNKVTEKGKYVELRCDPISGHTALYWYRQSLGQGPEFLIYFQGTGAADDSGLPNDRFFAVRPEGSVSTLKIQRTERGDSAVYLCASSPGLANEQYFGPGTRLTVT.